This T cell receptor beta chain was captured in a study of spatial heterogeneity in lung cancer. About the study: For the average unique TCR and UMI combination, more than 8.5 occurrences appeared in raw reads.

Time point here: sample taken at primary tumor resection. Unsorted samples of tumor, nontumor lung or frozen PBMC had their whole RNA sequenced. The donors, 60 to 80 patients with untreated early-stage non-small cell lung cancer, provided the samples. Germline CDR1 and CDR2: DFQATT and SNEGSKA (reference sequence). V trimming: 4 bases; J trimming: 6 bases; junction bases outside the gene matches: 3. This CDR3 has 13 residues. Each TCR cDNA molecule carried a unique molecular identifier. Via MiXCR, TCRdb re-called the 5' RACE reads, giving one row per CDR3 protein. The table shows 40,000 to 55,000 distinct CDR3 sequences, with approximately 13% occurring only once. This clonotype came up a few times. Its antigen remains unknown. General study findings and limits: TCRs found ubiquitously expanded in tumor appeared in blood more at resection than at follow-up.

The chain recombines TRBV20-1 with TRBJ1-4; TRBD1 matches at 9 bases. The source material was PBMCs, sampled at surgery. The sequence came from a male donor with early-stage non-small cell lung cancer. In DNA, the CDR3 is TGCAGTGCTAACGACAGGGGGGATGAAAAACTGTTTTTT. It is translated as CSANDRGDEKLFF.